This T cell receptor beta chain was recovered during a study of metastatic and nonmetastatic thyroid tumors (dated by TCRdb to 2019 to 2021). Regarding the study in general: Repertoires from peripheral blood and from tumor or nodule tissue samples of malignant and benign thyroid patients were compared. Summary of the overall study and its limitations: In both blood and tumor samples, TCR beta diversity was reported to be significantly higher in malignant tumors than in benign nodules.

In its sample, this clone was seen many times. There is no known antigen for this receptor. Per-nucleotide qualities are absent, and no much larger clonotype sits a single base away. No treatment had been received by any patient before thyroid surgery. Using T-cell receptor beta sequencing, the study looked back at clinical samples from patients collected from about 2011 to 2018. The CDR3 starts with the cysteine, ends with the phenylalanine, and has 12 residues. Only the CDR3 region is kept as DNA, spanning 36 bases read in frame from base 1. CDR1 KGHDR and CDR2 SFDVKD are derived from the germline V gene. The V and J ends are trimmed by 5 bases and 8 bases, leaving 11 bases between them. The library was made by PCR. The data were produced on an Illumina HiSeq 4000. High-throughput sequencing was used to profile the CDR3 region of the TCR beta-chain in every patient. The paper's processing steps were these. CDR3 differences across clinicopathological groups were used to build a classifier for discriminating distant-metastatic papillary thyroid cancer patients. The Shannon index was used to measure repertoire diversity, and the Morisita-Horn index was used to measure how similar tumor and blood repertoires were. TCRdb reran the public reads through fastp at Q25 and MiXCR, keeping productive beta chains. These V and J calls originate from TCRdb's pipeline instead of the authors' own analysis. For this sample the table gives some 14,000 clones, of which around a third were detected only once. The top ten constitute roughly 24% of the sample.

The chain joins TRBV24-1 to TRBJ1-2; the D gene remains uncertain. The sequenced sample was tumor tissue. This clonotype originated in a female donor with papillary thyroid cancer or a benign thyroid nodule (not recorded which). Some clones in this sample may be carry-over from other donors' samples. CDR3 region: CATSGSAGGYTF. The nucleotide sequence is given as TGTGCCACCAGTGGGTCGGCAGGCGGCTACACCTTC.